This entry describes one T cell receptor (beta chain). This entry is derived from a study of blood T cell repertoires in COVID-19. About the research overall: Acute and convalescent COVID-19 specimens originated in the United States, Italy and Spain. T cells, B-cell-depleted T cells, or PBMCs provided the cDNA or gDNA that served as material.

Study processing details: Amplification of reference gene primers was used by the study to estimate nucleated cell counts. Clones were sequenced by immunoSEQ multiplex PCR, and TCRdb holds only the in-frame ones, with some missing. V and J calls and clone size are those listed in that table; D and trimming were worked out from the DNA. The sample carries 150,000 to 180,000 clones, around 89% recorded once. V was trimmed by 3 bases and J by 6 bases, leaving 5 bases between them. The CDR3 contains 10 residues. Germline V gene data show CDR1 as DFQATT and CDR2 as SNEGSKA (reference sequence). The sequence came from a woman aged 40-49 years with acute or convalescent COVID-19. The sample was peripheral blood. V is TRBV20-1 and J is TRBJ1-2, with D hard to call. CDR3 sequence (DNA): TGCAGTGCTAGCGGGGATGGCTACACCTTC. This encodes CSASGDGYTF.